This T cell receptor beta chain was sequenced in a study of blood T cell repertoires in COVID-19. Study-wide background: Samples representing acute and convalescent COVID-19 were sourced from the United States, Italy and Spain. T cells, B-cell-depleted T cells, or PBMCs provided the cDNA or gDNA that served as material.

Original processing methods: Reference gene primer amplification in the assay estimated nucleated cell counts. The data were produced by immunoSEQ multiplex PCR, yet TCRdb's version contains in-frame clones alone and is incomplete. From that table come the V and J calls and clone size; the DNA was used to work out D and trimming. Altogether 70,000 or so clones are present, 82% being singletons, with the ten largest covering 8.5% to 10%. Germline values: CDR1 SGHKS, CDR2 YYEKEE (reference sequence). This CDR3 has 15 residues. Unmatched junction bases numbered 6, after V lost 4 bases and J lost 0 bases. This clone was seen more than once but under ten times.

This chain connects TRBV5-5 to TRBJ1-1; 7 bases agree with TRBD1. This clonotype was sampled from a woman of 80 years or more with acute or convalescent COVID-19. Material: peripheral blood. In DNA, the CDR3 is TGTGCCAGCAGCCTCCTGACAGGGTTGAACACTGAAGCTTTCTTT. Translation gives CASSLLTGLNTEAFF.